The T cell receptor beta chain described here comes from a study of technical replicates of blood from a handful of donors. Generated by immunoSEQ multiplex PCR, the TCRdb table keeps only in-frame clones and is missing some. The sample lists 79,000 or so clones; just under 95% were seen once. The TCR comes from a human donor in good health. The sequencing sample was made of T cells isolated from PBMCs.

The CDR3 bases are TGTGCCAGCAGCTTAGTTCAGTTTGGCGGCCTACTCTACAATGAGCAGTTCTTC. This codes for CASSLVQFGGLLYNEQFF. This chain uses TRBV11-3 with TRBJ2-1; D remains unclear. The V and J ends lost 1 base and 3 bases respectively, with 19 bases between them. Germline V gene lookup returns CDR1 SGHNT and CDR2 YENEEA. This CDR3 comprises 18 residues.